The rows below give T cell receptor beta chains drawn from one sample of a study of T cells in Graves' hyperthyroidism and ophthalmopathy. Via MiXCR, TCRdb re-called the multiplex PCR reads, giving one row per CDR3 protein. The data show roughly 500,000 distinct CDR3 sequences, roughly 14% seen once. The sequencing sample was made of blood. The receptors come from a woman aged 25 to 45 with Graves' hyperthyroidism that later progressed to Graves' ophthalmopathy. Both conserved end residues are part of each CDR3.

CASSLVAGPYNEQFF	TRBV7-6	TRBJ2-1
CASSLLSSGGEGNEQFF	TRBV28	TRBJ2-1
CASSLPPYRGGTGELFF	TRBV7-2	TRBJ2-2
CASSSLGLAGDEQFF	TRBV5-8	TRBJ2-1
CASSLPQVRGEQYF	TRBV28	TRBJ2-7
CASISPGQGVYGYTF	TRBV28	TRBJ1-2
CAWSVGTASYEQYF	TRBV30	TRBJ2-7
CASSFLEAYPFTGDSYNEQFF	TRBV28	TRBJ2-1
CASSFPYRGYNEQFF	TRBV7-2	TRBJ2-1
CASSSDRGGPNEQFF	TRBV11-2	TRBJ2-1
CASSFQGDTEAFF	TRBV6-1	TRBJ1-1
CSARAGYTEAFF	TRBV20-1	TRBJ1-1
CASSLRWGDNEQFF	TRBV7-7	TRBJ2-1
CASSNGDRLNSPLHF	TRBV19	TRBJ1-6
CASGRTGGNTEAFF	TRBV12-3/TRBV12-4	TRBJ1-1
CSASSQGRGQPQHF	TRBV20-1	TRBJ1-5
CSASLGLAGGAYSYEQYF	TRBV20-1	TRBJ2-7
CSARSSFTGELFF	TRBV20-1	TRBJ2-2
CASPLQHMNTEAFF	TRBV2	TRBJ1-1
CSVVFTALSYEQYF	TRBV29-1	TRBJ2-7